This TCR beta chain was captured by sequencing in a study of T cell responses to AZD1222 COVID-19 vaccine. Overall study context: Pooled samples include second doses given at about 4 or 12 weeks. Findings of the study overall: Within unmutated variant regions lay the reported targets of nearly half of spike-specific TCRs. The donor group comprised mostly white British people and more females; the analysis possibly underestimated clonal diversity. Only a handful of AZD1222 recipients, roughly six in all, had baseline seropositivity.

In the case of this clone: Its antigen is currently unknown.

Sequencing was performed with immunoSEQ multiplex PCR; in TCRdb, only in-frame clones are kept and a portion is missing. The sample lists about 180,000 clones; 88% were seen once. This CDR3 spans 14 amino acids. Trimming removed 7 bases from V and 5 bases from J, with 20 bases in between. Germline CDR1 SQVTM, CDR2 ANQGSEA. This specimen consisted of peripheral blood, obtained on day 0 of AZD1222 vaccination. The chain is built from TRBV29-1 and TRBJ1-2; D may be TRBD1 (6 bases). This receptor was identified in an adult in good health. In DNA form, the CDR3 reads TGCAGCGACAACAGGGACGCCACCCTGTATGGCTACACCTTC. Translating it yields CSDNRDATLYGYTF.